The source of this TCR beta chain is a study of cytomegalovirus exposure and HLA in healthy donors. This clone appeared a single time. Germline assignment: CDR1 SGHTA and CDR2 FQGNSA. V trimming: 5 bases; J trimming: 9 bases; junction bases outside the gene matches: 3. The CDR3 has 11 amino acids. PCR primers comprised 60 Vbeta and 13 Jbeta primers. TCRdb keeps only in-frame clones here, not all; method: immunoSEQ multiplex PCR. The sample carries more than 150,000 clones, 79% recorded once. Sequencing input: PBMCs. The source of this sequence is a girl aged 5 to 17 in good health and CMV-seropositive. The rearrangement joins TRBV7-2 to TRBJ2-5; 7 bases match TRBD2. CDR3 region: CASSQGGPQYF. CDR3 bases: TGTGCCAGCAGCCAGGGAGGGCCCCAGTACTTC.